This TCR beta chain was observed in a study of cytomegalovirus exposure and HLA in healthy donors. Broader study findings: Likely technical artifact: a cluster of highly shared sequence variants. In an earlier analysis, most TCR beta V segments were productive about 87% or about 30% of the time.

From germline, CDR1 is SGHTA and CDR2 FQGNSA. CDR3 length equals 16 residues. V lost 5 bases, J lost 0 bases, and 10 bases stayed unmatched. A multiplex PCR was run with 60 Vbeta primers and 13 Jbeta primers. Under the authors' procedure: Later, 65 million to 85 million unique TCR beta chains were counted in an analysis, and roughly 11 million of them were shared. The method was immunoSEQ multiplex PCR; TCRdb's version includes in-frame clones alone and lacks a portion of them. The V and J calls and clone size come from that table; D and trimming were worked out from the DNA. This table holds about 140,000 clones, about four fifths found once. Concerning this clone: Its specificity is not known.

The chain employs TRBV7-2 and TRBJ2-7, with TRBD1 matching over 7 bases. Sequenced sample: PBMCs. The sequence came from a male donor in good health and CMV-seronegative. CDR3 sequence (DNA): TGTGCCAGCAGCACTCGGACAGGACGAAGCTCCTACGAGCAGTACTTC. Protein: CASSTRTGRSSYEQYF. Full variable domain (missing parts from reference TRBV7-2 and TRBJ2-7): GAGVSQSPSNKVTEKGKDVELRCDPISGHTALYWYRQSLGQGLEFLIYFQGNSAPDKSGLPSDRFSAERTGGSVSTLTIQRTQQEDSAVYLCASSTRTGRSSYEQYFGPGTRLTVT.